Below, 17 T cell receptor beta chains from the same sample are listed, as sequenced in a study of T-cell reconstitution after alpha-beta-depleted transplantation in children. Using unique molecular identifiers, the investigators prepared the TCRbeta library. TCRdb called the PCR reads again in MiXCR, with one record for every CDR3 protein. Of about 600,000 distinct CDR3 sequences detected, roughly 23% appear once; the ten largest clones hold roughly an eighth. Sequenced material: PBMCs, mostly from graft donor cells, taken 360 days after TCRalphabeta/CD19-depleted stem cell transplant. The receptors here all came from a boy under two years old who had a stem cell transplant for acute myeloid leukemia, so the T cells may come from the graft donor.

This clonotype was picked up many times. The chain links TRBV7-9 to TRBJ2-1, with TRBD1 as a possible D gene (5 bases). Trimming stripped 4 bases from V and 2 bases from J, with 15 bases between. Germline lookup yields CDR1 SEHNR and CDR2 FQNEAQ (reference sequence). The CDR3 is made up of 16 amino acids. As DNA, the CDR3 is TGTGCCAGCAGCTCCCACGCCAAGGGGCCCTACAATGAGCAGTTCTTC. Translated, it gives CASSSHAKGPYNEQFF.

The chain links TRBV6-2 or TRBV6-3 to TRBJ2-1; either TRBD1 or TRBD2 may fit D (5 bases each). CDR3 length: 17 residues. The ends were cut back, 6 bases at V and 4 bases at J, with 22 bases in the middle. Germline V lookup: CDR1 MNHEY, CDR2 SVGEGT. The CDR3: CASSSIPPGPDYNEQFF. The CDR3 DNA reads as TGTGCCAGCAGCTCGATCCCCCCGGGACCAGATTACAATGAGCAGTTCTTC.

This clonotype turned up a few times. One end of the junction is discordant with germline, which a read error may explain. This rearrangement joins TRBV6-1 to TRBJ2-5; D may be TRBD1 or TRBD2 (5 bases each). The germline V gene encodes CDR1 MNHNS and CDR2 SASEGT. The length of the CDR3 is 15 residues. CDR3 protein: CASSEGRGPPPEINF. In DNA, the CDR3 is TGTGCCAGCAGTGAAGGCCGGGGACCCCCTCCCGAGATTAACTTC.

In DNA form, the CDR3 reads TGTGCCACCAGCAGAATTAGCGGGGAAGAGCAGTTCTTC. Its translation is CATSRISGEEQFF. The chain joins TRBV15 to TRBJ2-1; 8 nucleotides match TRBD2. The length of the CDR3 is 13 residues. CDR1 and CDR2 from the germline V gene are LNHNV and YYDKDF (reference sequence). V gave up 2 bases and J gave up 10 bases; unmatched junction bases: 4. The whole variable domain, filled in from reference TRBV15 and TRBJ2-1, reads DAMVIQNPRYQVTQFGKPVTLSCSQTLNHNVMYWYQQKSSQAPKLLFHYYDKDFNNEADTPDNFQSRRPNTSFCFLDIRSPGLGDTAMYLCATSRISGEEQFFGPGTRLTVL.

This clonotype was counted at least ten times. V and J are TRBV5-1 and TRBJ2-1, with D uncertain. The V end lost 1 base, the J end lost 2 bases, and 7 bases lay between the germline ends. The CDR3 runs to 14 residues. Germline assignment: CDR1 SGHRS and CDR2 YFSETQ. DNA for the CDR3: TGCGCCAGCAGCTTGAGTCTGGCCTACAATGAGCAGTTCTTC. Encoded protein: CASSLSLAYNEQFF.

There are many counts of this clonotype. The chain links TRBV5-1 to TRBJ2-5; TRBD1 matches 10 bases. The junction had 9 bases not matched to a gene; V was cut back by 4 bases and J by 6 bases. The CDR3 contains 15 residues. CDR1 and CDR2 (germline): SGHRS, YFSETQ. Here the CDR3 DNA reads TGCGCCAGCAGCACGGGGACAGGGGTGGGAAAGACCCAGTACTTC. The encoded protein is CASSTGTGVGKTQYF.

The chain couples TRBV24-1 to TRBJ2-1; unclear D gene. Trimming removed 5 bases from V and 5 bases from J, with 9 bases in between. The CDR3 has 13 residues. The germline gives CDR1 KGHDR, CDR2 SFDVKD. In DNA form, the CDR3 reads TGTGCCACCAGTGCCCCACAGAACAATGAGCAGTTCTTC. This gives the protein CATSAPQNNEQFF.

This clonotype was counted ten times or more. DNA of the CDR3: TGTGCCAGCGGAGTCGCCTACAATGAGCAGTTCTTC. Its protein is CASGVAYNEQFF. The rearrangement links TRBV12-3 or TRBV12-4 to TRBJ2-1; D uncertain. V gave up 8 bases and J gave up 2 bases, with 7 bases separating them. The CDR3 loop spans 12 amino acids.

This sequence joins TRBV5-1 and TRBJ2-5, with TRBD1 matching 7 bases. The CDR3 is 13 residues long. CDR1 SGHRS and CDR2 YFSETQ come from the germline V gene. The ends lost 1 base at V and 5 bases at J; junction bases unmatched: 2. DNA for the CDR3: TGCGCCAGCAGCTTGATAGGGGGCGAGACCCAGTACTTC. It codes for CASSLIGGETQYF. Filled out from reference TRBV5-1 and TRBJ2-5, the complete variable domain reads KAGVTQTPRYLIKTRGQQVTLSCSPISGHRSVSWYQQTPGQGLQFLFEYFSETQRNKGNFPGRFSGRQFSNSRSEMNVSTLELGDSALYLCASSLIGGETQYFGPGTRLLVL.

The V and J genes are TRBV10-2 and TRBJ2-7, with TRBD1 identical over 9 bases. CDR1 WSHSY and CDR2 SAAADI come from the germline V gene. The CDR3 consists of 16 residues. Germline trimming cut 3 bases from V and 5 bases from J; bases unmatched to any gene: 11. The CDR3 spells CASSELGGTGNDEQYF. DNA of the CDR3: TGCGCCAGCAGTGAATTAGGAGGGACAGGGAATGACGAGCAGTACTTC.

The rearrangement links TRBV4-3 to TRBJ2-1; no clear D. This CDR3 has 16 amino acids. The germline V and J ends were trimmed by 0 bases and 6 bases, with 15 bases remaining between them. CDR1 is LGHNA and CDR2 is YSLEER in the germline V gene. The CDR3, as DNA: TGCGCCAGCAGCCAAGATGGAATGGGGTGGAGCAATGAGCAGTTCTTC. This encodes CASSQDGMGWSNEQFF.

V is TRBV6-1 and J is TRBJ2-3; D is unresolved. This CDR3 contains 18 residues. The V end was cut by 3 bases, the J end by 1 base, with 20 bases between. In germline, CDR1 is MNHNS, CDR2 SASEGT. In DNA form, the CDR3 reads TGTGCCAGCAGTGACACCAAAAACGTTTTCTCTGGCACAGATACGCAGTATTTT. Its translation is CASSDTKNVFSGTDTQYF.

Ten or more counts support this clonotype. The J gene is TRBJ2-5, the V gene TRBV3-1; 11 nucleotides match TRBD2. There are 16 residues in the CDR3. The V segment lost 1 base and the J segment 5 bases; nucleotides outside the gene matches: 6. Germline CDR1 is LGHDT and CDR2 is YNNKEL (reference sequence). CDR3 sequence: CASSQVRSSGGETQYF. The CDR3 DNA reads TGTGCCAGCAGCCAAGTTAGGTCTAGCGGGGGGGAGACCCAGTACTTC.

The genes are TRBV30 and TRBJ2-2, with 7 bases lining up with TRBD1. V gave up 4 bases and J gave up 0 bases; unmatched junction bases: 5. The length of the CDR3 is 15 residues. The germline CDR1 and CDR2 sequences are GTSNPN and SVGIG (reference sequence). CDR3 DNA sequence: TGTGCCTGGACCACGGGGACAGCGAACACCGGGGAGCTGTTTTTT. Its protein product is CAWTTGTANTGELFF.

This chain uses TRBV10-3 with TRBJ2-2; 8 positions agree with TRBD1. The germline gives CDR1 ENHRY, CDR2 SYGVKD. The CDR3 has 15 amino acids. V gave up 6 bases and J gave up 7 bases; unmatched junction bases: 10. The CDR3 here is CAISNGDRGIGELFF. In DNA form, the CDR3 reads TGTGCCATCAGCAATGGTGACAGGGGCATCGGGGAGCTGTTTTTT.

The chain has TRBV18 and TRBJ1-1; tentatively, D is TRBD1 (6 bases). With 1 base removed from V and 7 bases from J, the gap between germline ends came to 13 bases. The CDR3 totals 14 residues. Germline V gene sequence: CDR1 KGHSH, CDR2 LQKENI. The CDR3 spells CASSPLRGQSEAFF. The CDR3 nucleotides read TGTGCCAGCTCACCACTTCGGGGGCAAAGTGAAGCTTTCTTT.

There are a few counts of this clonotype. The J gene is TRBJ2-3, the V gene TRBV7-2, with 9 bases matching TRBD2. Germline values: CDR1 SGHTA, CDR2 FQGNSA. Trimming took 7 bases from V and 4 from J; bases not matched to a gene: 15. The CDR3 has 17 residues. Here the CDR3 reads CASNEGTSNVPADTQYF. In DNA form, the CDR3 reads TGTGCCAGCAACGAAGGGACTAGCAACGTCCCCGCAGATACGCAGTATTTT.